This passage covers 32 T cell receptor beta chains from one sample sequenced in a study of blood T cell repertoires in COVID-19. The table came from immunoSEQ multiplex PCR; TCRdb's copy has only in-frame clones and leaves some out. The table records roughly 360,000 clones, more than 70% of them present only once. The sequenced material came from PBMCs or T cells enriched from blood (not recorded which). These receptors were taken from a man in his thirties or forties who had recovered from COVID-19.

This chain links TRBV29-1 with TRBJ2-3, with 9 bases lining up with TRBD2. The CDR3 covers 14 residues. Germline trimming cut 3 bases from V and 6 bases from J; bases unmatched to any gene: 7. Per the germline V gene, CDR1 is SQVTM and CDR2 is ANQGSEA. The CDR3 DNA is TGCAGCGTTGATGGAGCGGGGGGCGCCGATACGCAGTATTTT. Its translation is CSVDGAGGADTQYF.

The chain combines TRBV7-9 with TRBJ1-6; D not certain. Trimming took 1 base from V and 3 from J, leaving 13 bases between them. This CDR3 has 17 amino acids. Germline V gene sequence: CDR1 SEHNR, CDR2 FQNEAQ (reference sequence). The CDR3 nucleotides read TGTGCCAGCAGCTTAGGAGGCGGCAGAGTCTATAATTCACCCCTCCACTTT. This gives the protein CASSLGGGRVYNSPLHF. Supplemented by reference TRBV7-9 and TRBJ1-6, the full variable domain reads DTGVSQNPRHKITKRGQNVTFRCDPISEHNRLYWYRQTLGQGPEFLTYFQNEAQLEKSRLLSDRFSAERPKGSFSTLEIQRTEQGDSAMYLCASSLGGGRVYNSPLHFGNGTRLTVT.

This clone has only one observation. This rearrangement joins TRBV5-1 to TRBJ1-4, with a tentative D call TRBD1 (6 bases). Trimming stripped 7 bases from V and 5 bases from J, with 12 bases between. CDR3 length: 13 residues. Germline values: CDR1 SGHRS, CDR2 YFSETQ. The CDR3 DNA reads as TGCGCCAGCGCCACAGGGTTAAATGAAAAACTGTTTTTT. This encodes CASATGLNEKLFF.

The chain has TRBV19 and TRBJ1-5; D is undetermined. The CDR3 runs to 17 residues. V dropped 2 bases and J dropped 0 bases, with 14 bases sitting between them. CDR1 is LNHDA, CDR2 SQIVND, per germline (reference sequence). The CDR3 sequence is CASSIPDRGYSNQPQHF. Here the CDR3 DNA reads TGTGCCAGTAGTATACCGGACCGCGGGTATAGCAATCAGCCCCAGCATTTT.

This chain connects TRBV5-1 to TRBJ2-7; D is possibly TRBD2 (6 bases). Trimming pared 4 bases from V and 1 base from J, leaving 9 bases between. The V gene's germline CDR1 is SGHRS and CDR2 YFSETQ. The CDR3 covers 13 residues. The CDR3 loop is CASSPAGSYEQYF. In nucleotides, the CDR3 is TGCGCCAGCAGCCCGGCGGGGTCCTACGAGCAGTACTTC.

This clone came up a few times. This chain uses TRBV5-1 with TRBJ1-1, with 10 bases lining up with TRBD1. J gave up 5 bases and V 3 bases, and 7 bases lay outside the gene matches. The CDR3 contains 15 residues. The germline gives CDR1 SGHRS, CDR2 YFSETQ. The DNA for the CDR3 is TGCGCCAGCAGCTCTTCTGACAGGGGGCTGACTGAAGCTTTCTTT. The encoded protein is CASSSSDRGLTEAFF.

CDR3 sequence: CASSKNLGGQPQHF. DNA for the CDR3: TGTGCCAGCAGTAAGAACCTAGGAGGCCAGCCCCAGCATTTT. V usage is TRBV2 and J usage is TRBJ1-5; D is undetermined. The length of the CDR3 is 14 residues. CDR1 and CDR2 (germline): SNHLY, FYNNEI. The V end lost 5 bases, the J end lost 7 bases, and 15 bases lay between the germline ends.

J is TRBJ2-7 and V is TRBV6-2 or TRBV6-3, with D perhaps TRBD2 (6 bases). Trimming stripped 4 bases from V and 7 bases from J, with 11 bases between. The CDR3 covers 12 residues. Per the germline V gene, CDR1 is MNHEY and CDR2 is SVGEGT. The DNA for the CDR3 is TGTGCCAGCAGTTTGGGACTGGGGGAGCAGTACTTC. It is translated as CASSLGLGEQYF.

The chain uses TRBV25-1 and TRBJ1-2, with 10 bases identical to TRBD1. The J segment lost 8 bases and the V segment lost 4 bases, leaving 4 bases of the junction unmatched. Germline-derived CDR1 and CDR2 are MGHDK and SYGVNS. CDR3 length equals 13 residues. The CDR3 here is CASSGGQGQGYTF. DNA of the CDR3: TGTGCCAGCAGTGGGGGACAGGGGCAAGGCTACACCTTC.

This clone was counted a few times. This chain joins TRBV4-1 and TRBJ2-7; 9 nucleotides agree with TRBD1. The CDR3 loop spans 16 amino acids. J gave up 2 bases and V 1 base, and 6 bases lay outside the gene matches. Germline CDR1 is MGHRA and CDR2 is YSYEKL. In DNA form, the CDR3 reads TGCGCCAGCAGCCAAGTCCTGGGACAGGGCGCCTACGAGCAGTACTTC. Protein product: CASSQVLGQGAYEQYF.

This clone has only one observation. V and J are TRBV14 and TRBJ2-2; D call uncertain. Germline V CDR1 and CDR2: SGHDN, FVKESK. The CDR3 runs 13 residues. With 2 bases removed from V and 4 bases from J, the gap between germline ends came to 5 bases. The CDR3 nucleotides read TGTGCCAGCAGCCAATCGGTCACCGGGGAGCTGTTTTTT. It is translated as CASSQSVTGELFF.

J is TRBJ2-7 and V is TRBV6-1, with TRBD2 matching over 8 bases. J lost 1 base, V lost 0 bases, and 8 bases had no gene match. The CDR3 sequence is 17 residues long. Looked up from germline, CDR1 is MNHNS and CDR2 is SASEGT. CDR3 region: CASSEATGGPSSYEQYF. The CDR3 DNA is TGTGCCAGCAGTGAAGCTACGGGGGGGCCGTCGTCCTACGAGCAGTACTTC.

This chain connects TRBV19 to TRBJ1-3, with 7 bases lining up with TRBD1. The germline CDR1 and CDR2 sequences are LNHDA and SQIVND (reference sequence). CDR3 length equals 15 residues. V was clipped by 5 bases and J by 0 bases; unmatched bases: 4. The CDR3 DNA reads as TGTGCCAGTAGTCCGACAGGGAACTCTGGAAACACCATATATTTT. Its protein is CASSPTGNSGNTIYF.

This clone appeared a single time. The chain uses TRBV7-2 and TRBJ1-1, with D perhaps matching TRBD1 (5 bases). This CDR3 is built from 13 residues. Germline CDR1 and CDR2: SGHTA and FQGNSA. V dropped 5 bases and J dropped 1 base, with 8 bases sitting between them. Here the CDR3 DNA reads TGTGCCAGCAGCCCCGGACAGAACACTGAAGCTTTCTTT. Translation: CASSPGQNTEAFF.

The CDR3 DNA sequence: TGTGCCATCAGTGGGGGGGACAGCCAGAACACTGAAGCTTTCTTT. Its protein product is CAISGGDSQNTEAFF. The rearrangement links TRBV10-3 to TRBJ1-1; 7 bases line up with TRBD1. Per germline, CDR1 ENHRY and CDR2 SYGVKD. The trim removed 4 bases at V and 1 base at J, leaving 6 bases unmatched. This CDR3 is 15 amino acids long.

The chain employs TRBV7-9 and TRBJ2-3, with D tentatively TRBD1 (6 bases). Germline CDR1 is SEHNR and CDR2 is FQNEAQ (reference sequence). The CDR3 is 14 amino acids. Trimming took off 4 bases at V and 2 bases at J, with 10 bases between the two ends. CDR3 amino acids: CASSYTGPTDTQYF. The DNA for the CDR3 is TGTGCCAGCAGCTACACAGGGCCCACAGATACGCAGTATTTT.

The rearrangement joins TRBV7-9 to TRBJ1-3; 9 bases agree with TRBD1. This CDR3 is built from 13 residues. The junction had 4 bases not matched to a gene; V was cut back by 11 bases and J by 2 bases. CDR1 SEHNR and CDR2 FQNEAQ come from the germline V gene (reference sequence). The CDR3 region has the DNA TGTGCCTGTAACAGGGGGCCTGGAAACACCATATATTTT. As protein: CACNRGPGNTIYF.

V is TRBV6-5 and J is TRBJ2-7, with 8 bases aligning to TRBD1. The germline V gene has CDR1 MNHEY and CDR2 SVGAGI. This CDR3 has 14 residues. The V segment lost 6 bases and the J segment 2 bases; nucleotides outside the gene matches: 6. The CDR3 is CASRLGQATYEQYF. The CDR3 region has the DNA TGTGCCAGCAGGTTGGGACAGGCTACCTACGAGCAGTACTTC.

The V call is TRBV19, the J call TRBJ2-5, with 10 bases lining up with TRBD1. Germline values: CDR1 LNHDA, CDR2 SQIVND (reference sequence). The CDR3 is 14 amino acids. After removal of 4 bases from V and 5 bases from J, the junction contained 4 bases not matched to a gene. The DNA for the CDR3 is TGTGCCAGTAGTAGAGGGACAGGGGTCGAGACCCAGTACTTC. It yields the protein CASSRGTGVETQYF. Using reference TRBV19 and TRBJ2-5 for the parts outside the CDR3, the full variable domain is DGGITQSPKYLFRKEGQNVTLSCEQNLNHDAMYWYRQDPGQGLRLIYYSQIVNDFQKGDIAEGYSVSREKKESFPLTVTSAQKNPTAFYLCASSRGTGVETQYFGPGTRLLVL.

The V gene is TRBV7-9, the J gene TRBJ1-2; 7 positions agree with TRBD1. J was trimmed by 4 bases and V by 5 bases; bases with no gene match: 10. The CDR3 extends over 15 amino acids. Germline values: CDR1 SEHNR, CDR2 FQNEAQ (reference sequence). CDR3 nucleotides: TGTGCCAGCAGCACCCCCCGAGGGGGCGGCTATGGCTACACCTTC. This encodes CASSTPRGGGYGYTF.

The DNA of the CDR3 is TGTGCCAGCTCCGTAGAAGGGACAGATAATTCACCCCTCCACTTT. Amino acid sequence: CASSVEGTDNSPLHF. The gene calls are TRBV2 and TRBJ1-6; 7 bases are shared with TRBD1. The CDR3 length is 15 residues. Germline V gives CDR1 SNHLY, CDR2 FYNNEI. The trim removed 8 bases at V and 5 bases at J, leaving 9 bases unmatched.

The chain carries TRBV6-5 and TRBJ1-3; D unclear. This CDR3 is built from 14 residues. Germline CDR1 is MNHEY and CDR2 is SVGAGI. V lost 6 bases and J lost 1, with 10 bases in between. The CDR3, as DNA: TGTGCCAGCAGGTCCGGGGATTCTGGAAACACCATATATTTT. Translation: CASRSGDSGNTIYF.

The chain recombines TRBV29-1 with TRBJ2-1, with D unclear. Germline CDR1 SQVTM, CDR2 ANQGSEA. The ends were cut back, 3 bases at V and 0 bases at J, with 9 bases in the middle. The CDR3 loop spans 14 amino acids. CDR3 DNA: TGCAGCGTTGATTGGGCAAGCTCCTACAATGAGCAGTTCTTC. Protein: CSVDWASSYNEQFF.

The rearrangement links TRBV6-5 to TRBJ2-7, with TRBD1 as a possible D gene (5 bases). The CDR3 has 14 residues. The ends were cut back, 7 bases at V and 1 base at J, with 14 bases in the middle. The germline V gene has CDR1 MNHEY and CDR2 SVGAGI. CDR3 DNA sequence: TGTGCCAGCAAATTCGACAGCACATCCTACGAGCAGTACTTC. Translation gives CASKFDSTSYEQYF.

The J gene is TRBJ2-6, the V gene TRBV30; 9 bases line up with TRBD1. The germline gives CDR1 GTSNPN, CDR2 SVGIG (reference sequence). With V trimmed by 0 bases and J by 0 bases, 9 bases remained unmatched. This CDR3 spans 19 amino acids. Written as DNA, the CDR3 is TGTGCCTGGAGTGTACTCTGGGACAGGGACAACTCTGGGGCCAACGTCCTGACTTTC. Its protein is CAWSVLWDRDNSGANVLTF.

CDR3 in DNA: TGTGCCAGCAGCCTGACGACGGGGGGAACTGAAGCTTTCTTT. This sequence encodes CASSLTTGGTEAFF. The chain recombines TRBV27 with TRBJ1-1; D is perhaps TRBD1 (5 bases). The CDR3 spans 14 residues. Germline CDR1 and CDR2: MNHEY and SMNVEV (reference sequence). Trimming took 6 bases from V and 5 from J, leaving 16 bases between them.

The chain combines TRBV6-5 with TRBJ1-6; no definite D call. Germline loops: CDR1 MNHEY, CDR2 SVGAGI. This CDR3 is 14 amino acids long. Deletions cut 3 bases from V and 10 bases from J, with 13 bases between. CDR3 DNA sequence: TGTGCCAGCAGTTATCGGGGTTTTGGGTCACCCCTCCACTTT. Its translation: CASSYRGFGSPLHF.

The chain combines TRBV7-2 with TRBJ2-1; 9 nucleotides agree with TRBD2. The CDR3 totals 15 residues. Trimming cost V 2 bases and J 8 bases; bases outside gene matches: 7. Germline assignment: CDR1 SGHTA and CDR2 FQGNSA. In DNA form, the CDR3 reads TGTGCCAGCAGCTTACGGCGGGGGGGCCTCTATGAGCAGTTCTTC. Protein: CASSLRRGGLYEQFF.

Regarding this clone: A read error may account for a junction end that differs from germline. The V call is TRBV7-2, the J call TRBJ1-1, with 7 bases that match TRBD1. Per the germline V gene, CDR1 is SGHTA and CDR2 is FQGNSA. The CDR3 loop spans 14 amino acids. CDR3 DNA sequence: TGTGCCAGCACCTTAGGGGGCTGGGACACTGAAGCTTTCTTT. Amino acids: CASTLGGWDTEAFF.

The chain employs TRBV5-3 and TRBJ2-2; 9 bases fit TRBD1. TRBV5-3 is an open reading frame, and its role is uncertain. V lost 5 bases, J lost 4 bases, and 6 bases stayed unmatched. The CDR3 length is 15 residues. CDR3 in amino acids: CARRRDRALTGELFF. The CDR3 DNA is TGTGCCAGAAGACGGGACAGGGCCCTCACCGGGGAGCTGTTTTTT.

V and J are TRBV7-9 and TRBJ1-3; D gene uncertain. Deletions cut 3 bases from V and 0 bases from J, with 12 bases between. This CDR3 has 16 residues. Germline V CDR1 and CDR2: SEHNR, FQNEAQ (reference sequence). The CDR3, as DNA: TGTGCCAGCAGCTTTCGGGATGAAGCCTCTGGAAACACCATATATTTT. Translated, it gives CASSFRDEASGNTIYF.

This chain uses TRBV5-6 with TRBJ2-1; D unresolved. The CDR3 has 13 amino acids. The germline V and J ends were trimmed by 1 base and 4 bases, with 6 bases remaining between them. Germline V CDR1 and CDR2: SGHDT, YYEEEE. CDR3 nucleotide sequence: TGTGCCAGCAGCTTGTGGCAGTACAATGAGCAGTTCTTC. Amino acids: CASSLWQYNEQFF.